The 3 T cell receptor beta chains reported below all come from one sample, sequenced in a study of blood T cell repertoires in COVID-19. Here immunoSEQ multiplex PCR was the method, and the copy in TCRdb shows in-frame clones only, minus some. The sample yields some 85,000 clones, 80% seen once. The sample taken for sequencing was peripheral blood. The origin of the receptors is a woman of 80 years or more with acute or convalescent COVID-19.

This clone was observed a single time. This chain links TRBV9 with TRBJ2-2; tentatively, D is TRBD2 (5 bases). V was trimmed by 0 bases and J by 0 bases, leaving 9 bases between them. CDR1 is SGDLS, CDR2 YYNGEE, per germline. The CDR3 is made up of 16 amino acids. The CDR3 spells CASSVESGANTGELFF. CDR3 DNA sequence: TGTGCCAGCAGCGTAGAATCCGGGGCGAACACCGGGGAGCTGTTTTTT.

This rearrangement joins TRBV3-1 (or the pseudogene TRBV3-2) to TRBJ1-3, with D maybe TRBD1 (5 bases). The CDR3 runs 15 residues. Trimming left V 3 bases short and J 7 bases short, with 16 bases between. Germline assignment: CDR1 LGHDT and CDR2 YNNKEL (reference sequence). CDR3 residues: CASSQAAGLMNTIYF. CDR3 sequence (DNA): TGTGCCAGCAGCCAGGCGGCAGGGTTAATGAACACCATATATTTT.

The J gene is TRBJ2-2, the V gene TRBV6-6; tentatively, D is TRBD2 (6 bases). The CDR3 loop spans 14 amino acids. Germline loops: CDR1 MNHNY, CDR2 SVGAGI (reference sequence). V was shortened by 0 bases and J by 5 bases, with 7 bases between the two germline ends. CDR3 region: CASSYSGGTGELFF. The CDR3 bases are TGTGCCAGCAGTTACTCGGGGGGAACCGGGGAGCTGTTTTTT.